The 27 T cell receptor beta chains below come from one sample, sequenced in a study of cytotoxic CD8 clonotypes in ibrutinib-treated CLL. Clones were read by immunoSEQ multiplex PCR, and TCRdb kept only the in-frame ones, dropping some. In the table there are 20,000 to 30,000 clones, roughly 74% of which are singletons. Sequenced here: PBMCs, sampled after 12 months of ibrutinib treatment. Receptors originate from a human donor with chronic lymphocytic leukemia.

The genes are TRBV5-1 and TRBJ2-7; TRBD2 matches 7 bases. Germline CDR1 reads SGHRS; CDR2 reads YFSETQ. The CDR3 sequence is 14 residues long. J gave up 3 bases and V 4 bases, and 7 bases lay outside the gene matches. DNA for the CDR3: TGCGCCAGCAGCCCAACGGGGGGAAACTACGAGCAGTACTTC. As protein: CASSPTGGNYEQYF.

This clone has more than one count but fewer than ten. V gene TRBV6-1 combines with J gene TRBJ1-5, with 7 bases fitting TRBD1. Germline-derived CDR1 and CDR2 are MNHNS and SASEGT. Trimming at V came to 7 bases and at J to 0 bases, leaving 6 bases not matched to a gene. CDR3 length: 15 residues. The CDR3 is CASIWTGDSNQPQHF. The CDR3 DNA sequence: TGTGCCAGCATCTGGACAGGCGATAGCAATCAGCCCCAGCATTTT.

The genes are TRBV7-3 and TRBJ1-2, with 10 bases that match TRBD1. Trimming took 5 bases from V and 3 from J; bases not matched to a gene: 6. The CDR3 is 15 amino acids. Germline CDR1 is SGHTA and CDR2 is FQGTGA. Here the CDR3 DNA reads TGTGCCAGCAGCGTAGGGACAGGGGCCGACTATGGCTACACCTTC. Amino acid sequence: CASSVGTGADYGYTF.

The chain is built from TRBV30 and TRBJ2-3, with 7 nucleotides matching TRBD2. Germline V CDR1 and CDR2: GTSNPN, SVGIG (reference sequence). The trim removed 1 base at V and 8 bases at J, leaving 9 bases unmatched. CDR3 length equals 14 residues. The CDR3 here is CAWSEIVGGSTQYF. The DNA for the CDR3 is TGTGCCTGGAGTGAAATAGTGGGAGGGTCTACGCAGTATTTT.

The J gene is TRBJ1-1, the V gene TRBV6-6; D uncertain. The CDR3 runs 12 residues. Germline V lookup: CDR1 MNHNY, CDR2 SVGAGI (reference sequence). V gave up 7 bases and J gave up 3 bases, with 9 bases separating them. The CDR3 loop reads CASTGLDTEAFF. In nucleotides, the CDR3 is TGTGCCAGCACAGGTTTGGACACTGAAGCTTTCTTT.

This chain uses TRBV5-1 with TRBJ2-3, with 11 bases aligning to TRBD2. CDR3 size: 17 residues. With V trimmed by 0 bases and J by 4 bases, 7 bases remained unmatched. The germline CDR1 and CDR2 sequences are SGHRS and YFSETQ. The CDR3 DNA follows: TGCGCCAGCAGCTTGGCCGCTAGCGGGGGGCCCTCAGATACGCAGTATTTT. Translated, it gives CASSLAASGGPSDTQYF. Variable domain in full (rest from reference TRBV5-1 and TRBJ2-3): KAGVTQTPRYLIKTRGQQVTLSCSPISGHRSVSWYQQTPGQGLQFLFEYFSETQRNKGNFPGRFSGRQFSNSRSEMNVSTLELGDSALYLCASSLAASGGPSDTQYFGPGTRLTVL.

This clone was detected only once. CDR3 nucleotides: TGTGCCAGCAGCACGCCCGCGACAGGGAACACTGAAGCTTTCTTT. This sequence encodes CASSTPATGNTEAFF. V usage is TRBV13 and J usage is TRBJ1-1; tentative D call: TRBD1 (6 bases). Looked up from germline, CDR1 is PRHDT and CDR2 is FYEKMQ (reference sequence). V was clipped by 5 bases and J by 1 base, with 14 bases between them. The CDR3 runs to 15 residues. The whole variable domain, remainder taken from reference TRBV13 and TRBJ1-1, is AAGVIQSPRHLIKEKRETATLKCYPIPRHDTVYWYQQGPGQDPQFLISFYEKMQSDKGSIPDRFSAQQFSDYHSELNMSSLELGDSALYFCASSTPATGNTEAFFGQGTRLTVV.

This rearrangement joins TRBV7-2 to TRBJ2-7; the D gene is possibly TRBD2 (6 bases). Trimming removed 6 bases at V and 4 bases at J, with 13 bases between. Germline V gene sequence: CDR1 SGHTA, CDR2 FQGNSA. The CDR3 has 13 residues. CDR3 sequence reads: CASSRGAGYEQYF. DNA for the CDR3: TGTGCCAGCAGTCGAGGGGCGGGGTACGAGCAGTACTTC. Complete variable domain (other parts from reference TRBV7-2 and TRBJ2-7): GAGVSQSPSNKVTEKGKDVELRCDPISGHTALYWYRQSLGQGLEFLIYFQGNSAPDKSGLPSDRFSAERTGGSVSTLTIQRTQQEDSAVYLCASSRGAGYEQYFGPGTRLTVT.

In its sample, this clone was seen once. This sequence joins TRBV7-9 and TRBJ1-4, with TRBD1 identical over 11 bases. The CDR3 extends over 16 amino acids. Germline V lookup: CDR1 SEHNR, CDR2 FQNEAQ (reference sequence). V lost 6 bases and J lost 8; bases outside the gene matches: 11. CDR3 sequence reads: CASSSGQGAISEKLFF. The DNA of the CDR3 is TGTGCCAGCAGTTCTGGACAGGGGGCAATAAGCGAAAAACTGTTTTTT.

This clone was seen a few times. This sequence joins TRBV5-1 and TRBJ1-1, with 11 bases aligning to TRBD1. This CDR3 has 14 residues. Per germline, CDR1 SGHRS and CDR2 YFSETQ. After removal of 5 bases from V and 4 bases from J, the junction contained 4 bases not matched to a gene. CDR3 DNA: TGCGCCAGCAGGGGGACAGGGGGTACCACTGAAGCTTTCTTT. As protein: CASRGTGGTTEAFF.

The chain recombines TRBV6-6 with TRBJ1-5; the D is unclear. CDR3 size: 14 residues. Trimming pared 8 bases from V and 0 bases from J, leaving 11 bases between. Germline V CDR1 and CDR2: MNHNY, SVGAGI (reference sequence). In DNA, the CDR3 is TGTGCCAGCGGTTCCATTAATAGCAATCAGCCCCAGCATTTT. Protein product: CASGSINSNQPQHF.

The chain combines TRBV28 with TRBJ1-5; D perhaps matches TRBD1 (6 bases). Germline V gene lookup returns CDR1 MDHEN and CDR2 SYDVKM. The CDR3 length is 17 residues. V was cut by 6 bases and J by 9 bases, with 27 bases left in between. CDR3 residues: CASRELGRGNRGAPQHF. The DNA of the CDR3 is TGTGCCAGCAGGGAACTCGGCAGGGGAAACAGAGGGGCGCCCCAGCATTTT. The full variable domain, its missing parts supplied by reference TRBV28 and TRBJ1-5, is DVKVTQSSRYLVKRTGEKVFLECVQDMDHENMFWYRQDPGLGLRLIYFSYDVKMKEKGDIPEGYSVSREKKERFSLILESASTNQTSMYLCASRELGRGNRGAPQHFGDGTRLSIL.

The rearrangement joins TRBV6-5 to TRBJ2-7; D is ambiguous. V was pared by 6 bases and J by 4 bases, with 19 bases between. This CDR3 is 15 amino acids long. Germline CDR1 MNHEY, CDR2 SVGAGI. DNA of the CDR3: TGTGCCAGCAGGAACCGGGCCTTACCATTTTACGAGCAGTACTTC. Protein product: CASRNRALPFYEQYF.

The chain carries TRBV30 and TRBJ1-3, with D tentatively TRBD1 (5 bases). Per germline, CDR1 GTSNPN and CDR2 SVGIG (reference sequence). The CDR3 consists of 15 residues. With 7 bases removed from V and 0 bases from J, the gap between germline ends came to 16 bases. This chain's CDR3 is CASKPGRHSGNTIYF. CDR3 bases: TGTGCCTCTAAACCGGGACGCCACTCTGGAAACACCATATATTTT.

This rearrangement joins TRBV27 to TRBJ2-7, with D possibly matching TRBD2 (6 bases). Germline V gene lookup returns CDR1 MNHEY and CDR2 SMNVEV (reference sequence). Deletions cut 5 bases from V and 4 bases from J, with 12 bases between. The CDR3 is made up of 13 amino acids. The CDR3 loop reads CASSHRGEYEQYF. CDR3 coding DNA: TGTGCCAGCAGTCATCGCGGGGAGTACGAGCAGTACTTC.

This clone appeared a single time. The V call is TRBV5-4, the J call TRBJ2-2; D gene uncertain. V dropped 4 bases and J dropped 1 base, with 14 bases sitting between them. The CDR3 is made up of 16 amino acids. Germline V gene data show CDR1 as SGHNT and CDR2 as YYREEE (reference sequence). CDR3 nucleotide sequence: TGTGCCAGCAGCCAGATTAGGGCAGGGAACACCGGGGAGCTGTTTTTT. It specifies CASSQIRAGNTGELFF.

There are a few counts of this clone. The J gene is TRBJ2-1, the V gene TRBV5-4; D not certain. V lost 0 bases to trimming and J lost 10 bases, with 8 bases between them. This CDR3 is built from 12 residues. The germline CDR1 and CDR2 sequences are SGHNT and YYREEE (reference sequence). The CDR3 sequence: CASSLGRAEQFF. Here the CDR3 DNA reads TGTGCCAGCAGCTTGGGAAGGGCAGAGCAGTTCTTC.

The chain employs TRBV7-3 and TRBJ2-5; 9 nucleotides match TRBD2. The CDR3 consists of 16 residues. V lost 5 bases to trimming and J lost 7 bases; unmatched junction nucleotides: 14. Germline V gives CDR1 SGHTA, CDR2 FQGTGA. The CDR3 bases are TGTGCCAGCAGCCCGGACAGCGGGGGGCTTCTTGGGACCCAGTACTTC. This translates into CASSPDSGGLLGTQYF.

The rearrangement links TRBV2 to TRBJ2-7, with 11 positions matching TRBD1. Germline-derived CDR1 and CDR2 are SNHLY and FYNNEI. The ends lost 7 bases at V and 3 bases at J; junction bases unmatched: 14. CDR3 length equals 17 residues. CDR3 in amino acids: CASKGARDGTGGYEQYF. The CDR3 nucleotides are TGTGCCAGCAAGGGGGCAAGGGACGGGACAGGGGGCTACGAGCAGTACTTC.

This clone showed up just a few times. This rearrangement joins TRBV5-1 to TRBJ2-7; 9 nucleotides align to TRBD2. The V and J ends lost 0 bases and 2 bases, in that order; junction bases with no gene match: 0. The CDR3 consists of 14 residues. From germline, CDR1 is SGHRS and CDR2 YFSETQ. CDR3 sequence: CASSLERGAYEQYF. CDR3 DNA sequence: TGCGCCAGCAGCTTGGAGCGGGGGGCCTACGAGCAGTACTTC.

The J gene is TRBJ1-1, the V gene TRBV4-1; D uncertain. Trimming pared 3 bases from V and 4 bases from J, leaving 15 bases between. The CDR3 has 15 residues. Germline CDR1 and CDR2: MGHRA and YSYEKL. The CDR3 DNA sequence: TGCGCCAGCAGCCAGTACACGGGGAGTAGCACTGAAGCTTTCTTT. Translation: CASSQYTGSSTEAFF.

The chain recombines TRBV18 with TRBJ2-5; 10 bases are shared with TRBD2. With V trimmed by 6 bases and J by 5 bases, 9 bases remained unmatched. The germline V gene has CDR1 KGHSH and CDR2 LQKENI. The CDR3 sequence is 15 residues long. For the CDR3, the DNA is TGTGCCAGCTCGACCAGGGGGACTAGCGTGGAGACCCAGTACTTC. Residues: CASSTRGTSVETQYF.

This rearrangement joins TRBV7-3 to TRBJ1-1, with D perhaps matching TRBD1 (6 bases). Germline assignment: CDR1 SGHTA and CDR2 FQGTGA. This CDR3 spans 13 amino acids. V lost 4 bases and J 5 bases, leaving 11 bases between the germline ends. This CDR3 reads CASSSQGRTEAFF. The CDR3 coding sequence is TGTGCCAGCAGCTCACAGGGTAGGACTGAAGCTTTCTTT.

CDR3 DNA sequence: TGCAGCGTGTCACTAGCGGGGGGAATAGAGACCCAGTACTTC. It is translated as CSVSLAGGIETQYF. The chain is built from TRBV29-1 and TRBJ2-5; 12 bases map to TRBD2. This CDR3 spans 14 amino acids. Germline V gene sequence: CDR1 SQVTM, CDR2 ANQGSEA. V shed 6 bases and J 4 bases; nucleotides not matched to a gene: 6.

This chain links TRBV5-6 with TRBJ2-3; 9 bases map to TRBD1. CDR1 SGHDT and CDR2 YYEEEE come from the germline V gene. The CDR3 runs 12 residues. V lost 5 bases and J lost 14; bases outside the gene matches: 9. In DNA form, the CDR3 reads TGTGCCAGCAGACCCGGACAGGGGCGATGGTATTTT. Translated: CASRPGQGRWYF. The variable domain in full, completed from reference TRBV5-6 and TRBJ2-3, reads DAGVTQSPTHLIKTRGQQVTLRCSPKSGHDTVSWYQQALGQGPQFIFQYYEEEERQRGNFPDRFSGHQFPNYSSELNVNALLLGDSALYLCASRPGQGRWYFGPGTRLTVL.

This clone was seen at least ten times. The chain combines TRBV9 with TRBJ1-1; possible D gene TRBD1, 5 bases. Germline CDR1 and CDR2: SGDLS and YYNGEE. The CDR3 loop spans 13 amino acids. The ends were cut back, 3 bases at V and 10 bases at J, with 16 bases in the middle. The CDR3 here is CASSAYIGDIAFF. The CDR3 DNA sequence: TGTGCCAGCAGCGCCTACATAGGGGATATAGCTTTCTTT.

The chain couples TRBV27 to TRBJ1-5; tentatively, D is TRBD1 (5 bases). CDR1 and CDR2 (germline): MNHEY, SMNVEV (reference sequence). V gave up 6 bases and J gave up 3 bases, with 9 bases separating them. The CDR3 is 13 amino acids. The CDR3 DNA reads TGTGCCAGCAGCATCAGGGCCAATCAGCCCCAGCATTTT. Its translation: CASSIRANQPQHF.